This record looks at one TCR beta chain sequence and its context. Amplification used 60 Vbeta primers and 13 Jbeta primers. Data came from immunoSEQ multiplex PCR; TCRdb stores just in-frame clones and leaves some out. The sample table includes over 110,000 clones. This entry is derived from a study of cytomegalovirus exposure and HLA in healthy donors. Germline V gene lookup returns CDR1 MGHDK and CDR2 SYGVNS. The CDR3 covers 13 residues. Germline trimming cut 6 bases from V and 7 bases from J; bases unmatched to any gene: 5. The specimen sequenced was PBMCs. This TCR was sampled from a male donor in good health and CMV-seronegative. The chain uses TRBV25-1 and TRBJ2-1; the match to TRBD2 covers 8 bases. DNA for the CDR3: TGTGCCAGCAGGAGCGGGAGTCGGAATGAGCAGTTCTTC. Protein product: CASRSGSRNEQFF. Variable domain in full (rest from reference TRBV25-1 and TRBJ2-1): EADIYQTPRYLVIGTGKKITLECSQTMGHDKMYWYQQDPGMELHLIHYSYGVNSTEKGDLSSESTVSRIRTEHFPLTLESARPSHTSQYLCASRSGSRNEQFFGPGTRLTVL.